This T cell receptor (beta chain) was retrieved from a study of blood T cell repertoires in COVID-19 (dated by TCRdb to 2018 to 2020). Context from the whole study: Samples covering the acute and convalescent phases of COVID-19 were provided by collaborators in the United States, Italy and Spain. The prospective study material was composed of cDNA or gDNA derived from T cells, B-cell-depleted T cells, or PBMCs. The dataset comprised deeply sampled blood TCRbeta repertoires from subjects exposed to, actively infected with, or recovered from COVID-19. The repertoires were released in a freely available public database meant as a resource for research on the immune response to SARS-CoV-2. The samples were drawn from the first 160 participants of the ongoing ImmuneRACE study and from 1,254 subjects provided by 6 global collaborators. A de-identified subject ID, COVID-19 status, age in years and sex were almost always included in the sample metadata. Where available, HLA class I and class II types were obtained from metadata supplied by the sample provider rather than from assay-based typing.

The CDR3 spans 16 residues, from the cysteine through the phenylalanine. The retained sequence is limited to the CDR3, 48 bases, with the frame set at the first base. Trimmed from V: 4 bases; trimmed from J: 9 bases; junction bases lacking a gene match: 7. The germline V gene encodes CDR1 LGHDT and CDR2 YNNKEL (reference sequence). The investigation overall reported the following: How much clinical and demographic metadata was included differed by source and by participant, and the metadata was provided uncurated.

With respect to this clone: Its antigen specificity is not known. Base qualities are not recorded, but no much larger clone differs from it by a single base.

At one collaborating source in Seattle, patients were enrolled during active infection and were followed longitudinally through the course of disease. Whole blood was collected in K2EDTA tubes by collaborating institutions according to the institutions' own protocols. For TCRbeta analysis, collaborators shipped samples in one of three forms: frozen whole blood, isolated PBMCs, or DNA extracted from either of those sample types. The immunoSEQ Assay, a bias-controlled multiplex PCR, was used to amplify TCRbeta CDR3 regions from genomic DNA. On the study's bioinformatics: Within the assay, amplification of reference gene primers was used to estimate how many nucleated cells each sample contained. To quantify the absolute abundance of each unique TCRbeta CDR3 rearrangement, sequence reads were collapsed and filtered. Productive Simpson clonality was computed per sample as the square root of Simpson's diversity index over productive rearrangements. The clones in this table, taken by TCRdb from immuneACCESS, are in-frame only. Not every clone is retained; where verified, under half of the shortfall comes from an unresolved V gene, and the cause of the rest is unknown. For V, J and clone size, that table is used; D and trimming come from the DNA. This sample comprises around 280,000 clones, 88% of them detected only once. Over 9% of the sample goes to the ten largest clones.

The TCR originated in a woman under 40 with COVID-19, enrolled during active disease. This chain is built from TRBV3-1 (or the pseudogene TRBV3-2) and TRBJ2-1; TRBD2 lines up with 15 middle nucleotides. Specimen: peripheral blood. The CDR3 has the sequence CASSPGLAGGRVEQFF. The sequence in DNA is TGTGCCAGCAGCCCAGGACTAGCGGGAGGGCGTGTTGAGCAGTTCTTC.